The 6 T cell receptor beta chains given below trace back to one sample, sequenced in a study of chemoradiotherapy in HPV16-positive cancers. The repertoire was sequenced with immunoSEQ multiplex PCR; TCRdb's copy has only in-frame clones and lacks some. The data contain around 17,000 clones, under 90% of them singletons. The material sequenced was blood, taken from a patient who underwent chemoradiotherapy. Receptors were obtained from a human donor with HPV-associated anogenital cancer.

The chain carries TRBV19 and TRBJ2-2; no clear D. CDR1 and CDR2 (germline): LNHDA, SQIVND (reference sequence). The CDR3 spans 15 residues. Trimming took 3 bases from V and 1 from J, leaving 9 bases between them. CDR3 sequence (DNA): TGTGCCAGTAGTATTCTTTCGCGGAACACCGGGGAGCTGTTTTTT. Translating gives CASSILSRNTGELFF.

The rearrangement uses TRBV30 and TRBJ2-5, with D tentatively TRBD1 (5 bases). The CDR3 is 13 residues long. V was shortened by 2 bases and J by 5 bases, with 12 bases between the two germline ends. Germline loops: CDR1 GTSNPN, CDR2 SVGIG (reference sequence). The CDR3 DNA sequence: TGTGCCTGGAGTATGTGGGCAGGGGAGACCCAGTACTTC. Amino acid sequence: CAWSMWAGETQYF. The whole variable domain, remainder taken from reference TRBV30 and TRBJ2-5, is SQTIHQWPATLVQPVGSPLSLECTVEGTSNPNLYWYRQAAGRGLQLLFYSVGIGQISSEVPQNLSASRPQDRQFILSSKKLLLSDSGFYLCAWSMWAGETQYFGPGTRLLVL.

The chain employs TRBV30 and TRBJ1-1; 8 nucleotides match TRBD1. Germline V gene lookup returns CDR1 GTSNPN and CDR2 SVGIG (reference sequence). Germline trimming cut 2 bases from V and 3 bases from J; bases unmatched to any gene: 11. CDR3 length: 16 residues. This CDR3 reads CAWSSNRGMGDTEAFF. CDR3 bases: TGTGCCTGGAGTTCTAACAGGGGGATGGGGGACACTGAAGCTTTCTTT.

The J gene is TRBJ2-1, the V gene TRBV29-1; 9 nucleotides agree with TRBD1. Germline CDR1 is SQVTM and CDR2 is ANQGSEA. The ends lost 0 bases at V and 2 bases at J; junction bases unmatched: 11. The CDR3 loop spans 18 amino acids. The CDR3: CSVEDTGGGLVTYNEQFF. DNA for the CDR3: TGCAGCGTTGAAGATACAGGGGGCGGACTAGTCACCTACAATGAGCAGTTCTTC.

This chain links TRBV19 with TRBJ1-1; maybe TRBD1 (6 bases). The germline gives CDR1 LNHDA, CDR2 SQIVND (reference sequence). The V end was cut by 6 bases, the J end by 4 bases, with 15 bases between. This CDR3 is 14 amino acids long. The CDR3 DNA reads TGTGCCAGTAGGATTGAGACAGGAGCCACTGAAGCTTTCTTT. Amino acid sequence: CASRIETGATEAFF.

The gene calls are TRBV6-1 and TRBJ2-3; tentative D call: TRBD1 (6 bases). The CDR3 sequence is 16 residues long. V lost 2 bases, J lost 2 bases, and 14 bases lay in between. Germline loops: CDR1 MNHNS, CDR2 SASEGT. CDR3 in amino acids: CASSEMGAQITDTQYF. CDR3 sequence (DNA): TGTGCCAGCAGTGAAATGGGGGCCCAGATCACAGATACGCAGTATTTT.